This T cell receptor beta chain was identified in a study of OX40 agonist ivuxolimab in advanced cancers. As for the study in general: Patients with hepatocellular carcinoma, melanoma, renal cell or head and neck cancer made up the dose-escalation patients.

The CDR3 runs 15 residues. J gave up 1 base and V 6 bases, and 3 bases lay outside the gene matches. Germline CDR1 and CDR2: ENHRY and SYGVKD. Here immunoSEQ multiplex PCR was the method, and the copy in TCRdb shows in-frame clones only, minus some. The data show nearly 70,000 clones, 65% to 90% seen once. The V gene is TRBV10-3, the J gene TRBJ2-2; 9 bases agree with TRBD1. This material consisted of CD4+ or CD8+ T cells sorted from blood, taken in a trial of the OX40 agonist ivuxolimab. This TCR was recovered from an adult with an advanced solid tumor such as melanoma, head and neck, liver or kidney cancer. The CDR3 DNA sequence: TGTGCCATCAGAGGGGACAGGGAGAACACCGGGGAGCTGTTTTTT. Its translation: CAIRGDRENTGELFF.